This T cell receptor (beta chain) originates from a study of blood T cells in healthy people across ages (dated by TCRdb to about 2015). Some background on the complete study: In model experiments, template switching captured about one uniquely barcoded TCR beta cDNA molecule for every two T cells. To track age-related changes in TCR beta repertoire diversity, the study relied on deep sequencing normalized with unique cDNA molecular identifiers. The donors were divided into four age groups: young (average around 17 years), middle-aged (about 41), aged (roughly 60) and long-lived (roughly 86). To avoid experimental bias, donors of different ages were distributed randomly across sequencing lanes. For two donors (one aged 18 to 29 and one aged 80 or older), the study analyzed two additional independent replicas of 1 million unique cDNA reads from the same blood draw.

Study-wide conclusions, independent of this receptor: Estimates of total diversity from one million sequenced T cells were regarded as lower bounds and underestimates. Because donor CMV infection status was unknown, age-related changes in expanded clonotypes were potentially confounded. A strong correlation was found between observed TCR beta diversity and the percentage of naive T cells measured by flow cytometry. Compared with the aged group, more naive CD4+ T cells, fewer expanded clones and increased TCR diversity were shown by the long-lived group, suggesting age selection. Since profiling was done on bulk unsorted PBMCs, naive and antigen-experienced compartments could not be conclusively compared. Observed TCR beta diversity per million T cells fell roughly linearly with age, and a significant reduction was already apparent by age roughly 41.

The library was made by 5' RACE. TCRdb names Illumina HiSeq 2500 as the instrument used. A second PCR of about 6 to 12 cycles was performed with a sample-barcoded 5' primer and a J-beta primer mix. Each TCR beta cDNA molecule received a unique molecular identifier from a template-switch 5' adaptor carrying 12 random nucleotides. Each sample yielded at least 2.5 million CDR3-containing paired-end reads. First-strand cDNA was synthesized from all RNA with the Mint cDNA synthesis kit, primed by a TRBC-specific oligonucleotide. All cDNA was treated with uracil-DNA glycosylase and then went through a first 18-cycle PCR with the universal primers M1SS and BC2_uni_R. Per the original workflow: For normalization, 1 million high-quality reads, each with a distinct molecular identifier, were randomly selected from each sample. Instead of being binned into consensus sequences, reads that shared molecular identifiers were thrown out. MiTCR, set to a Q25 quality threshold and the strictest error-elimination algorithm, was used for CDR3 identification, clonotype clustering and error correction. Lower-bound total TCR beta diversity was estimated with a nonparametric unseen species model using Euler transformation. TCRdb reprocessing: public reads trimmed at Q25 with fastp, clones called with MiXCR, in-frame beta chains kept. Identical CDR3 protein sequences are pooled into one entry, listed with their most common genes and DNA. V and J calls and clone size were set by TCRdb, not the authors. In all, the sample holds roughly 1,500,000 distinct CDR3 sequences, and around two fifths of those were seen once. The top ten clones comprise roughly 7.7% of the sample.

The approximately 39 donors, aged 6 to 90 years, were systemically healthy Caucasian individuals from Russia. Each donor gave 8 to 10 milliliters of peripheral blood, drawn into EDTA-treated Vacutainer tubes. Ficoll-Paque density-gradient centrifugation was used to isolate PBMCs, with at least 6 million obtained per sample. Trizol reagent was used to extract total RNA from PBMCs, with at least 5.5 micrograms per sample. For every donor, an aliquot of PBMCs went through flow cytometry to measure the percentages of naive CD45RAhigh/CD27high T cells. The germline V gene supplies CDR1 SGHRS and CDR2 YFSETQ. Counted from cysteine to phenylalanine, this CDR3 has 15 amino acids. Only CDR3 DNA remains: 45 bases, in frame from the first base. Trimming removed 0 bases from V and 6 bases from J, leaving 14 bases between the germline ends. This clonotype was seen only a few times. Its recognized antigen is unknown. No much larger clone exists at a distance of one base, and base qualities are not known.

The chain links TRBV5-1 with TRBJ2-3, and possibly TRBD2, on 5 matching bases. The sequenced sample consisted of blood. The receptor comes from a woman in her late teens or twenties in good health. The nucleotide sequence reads TGCGCCAGCAGCTTGGGGAACGGGGTCGCGGATACGCAGTATTTT. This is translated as CASSLGNGVADTQYF. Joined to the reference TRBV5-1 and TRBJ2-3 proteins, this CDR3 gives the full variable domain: KAGVTQTPRYLIKTRGQQVTLSCSPISGHRSVSWYQQTPGQGLQFLFEYFSETQRNKGNFPGRFSGRQFSNSRSEMNVSTLELGDSALYLCASSLGNGVADTQYFGPGTRLTVL.